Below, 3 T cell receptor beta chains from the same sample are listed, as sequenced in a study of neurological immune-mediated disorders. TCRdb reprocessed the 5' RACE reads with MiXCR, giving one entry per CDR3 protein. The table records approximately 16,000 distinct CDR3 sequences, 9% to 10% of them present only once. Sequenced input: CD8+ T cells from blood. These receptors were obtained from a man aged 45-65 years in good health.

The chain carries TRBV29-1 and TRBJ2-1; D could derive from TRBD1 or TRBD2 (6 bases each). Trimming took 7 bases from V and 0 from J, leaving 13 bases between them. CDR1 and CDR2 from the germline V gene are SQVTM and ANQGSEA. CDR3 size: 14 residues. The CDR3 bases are TGCAGCGCGGGGGCGCAGAGCTCCTACAATGAGCAGTTCTTC. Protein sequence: CSAGAQSSYNEQFF.

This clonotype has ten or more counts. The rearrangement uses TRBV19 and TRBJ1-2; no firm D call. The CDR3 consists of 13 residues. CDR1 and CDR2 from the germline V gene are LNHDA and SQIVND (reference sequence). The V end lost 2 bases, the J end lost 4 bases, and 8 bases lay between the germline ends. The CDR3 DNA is TGTGCCAGTAGTATACCGGGGAGCTATGGCTACACCTTC. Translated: CASSIPGSYGYTF.

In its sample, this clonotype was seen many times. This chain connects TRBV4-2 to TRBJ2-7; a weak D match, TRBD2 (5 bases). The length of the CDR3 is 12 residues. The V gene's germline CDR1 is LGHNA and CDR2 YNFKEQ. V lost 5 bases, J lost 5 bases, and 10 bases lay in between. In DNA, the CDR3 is TGTGCCAGCAGCGCACTAGTCGACGAGCAGTACTTC. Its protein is CASSALVDEQYF.